The 10 T cell receptor beta chains presented below share a single source sample, sequenced in a study of CXCR3-negative and CXCR3-positive naive CD8 T cells. Broader study findings: TRB CDR3 hydrophobicity was greater in CXCR3-positive naive cells than in CXCR3-negative naive cells.

UMI-labeled 5' RACE TRB cDNA libraries were prepared from the cells. TCRdb reanalyzed the 5' RACE reads, giving one entry per CDR3 protein sequence and no DNA. The specimen's table records about 98,000 distinct CDR3 sequences. No antigen has been assigned to these receptors. What was sequenced was naive CXCR3+ CD8+ T cells from blood. Subset of the sample: CD45RO-CCR7+CD27+CD95- naive CD8+ T cells expressing CXCR3 (TNR3+). These TCRs come from a human donor in good health. Some clones in this sample may be carry-over from other donors' samples.

The V gene is TRBV5-6, the J gene TRBJ2-1; the D call from TCRdb, TRBD2, cannot be confirmed without DNA. The germline gives CDR1 SGHDT, CDR2 YYEEEE. There are 14 residues in the CDR3. The CDR3 region is CASSLGTRYNEQFF.

The rearrangement links TRBV4-3 to TRBJ2-5; lacking DNA, the TRBD2 call made by TCRdb goes unchecked. The germline CDR1 and CDR2 sequences are LGHNA and YSLEER. The CDR3 sequence is 14 residues long. The CDR3 reads CASSQDRGQETQYF.

V usage is TRBV29-1 and J usage is TRBJ1-1. The CDR3 length is 12 residues. Germline CDR1 is SQVTM and CDR2 is ANQGSEA. CDR3 in amino acids: CSVKTGLGEAFF.

This chain links TRBV25-1 with TRBJ2-4; the TCRdb call, TRBD1, lacks DNA for checking. Looked up from germline, CDR1 is MGHDK and CDR2 is SYGVNS. The CDR3 is 14 amino acids. CDR3 loop: CASSDPGQGNIQYF.

The V call is TRBV6-5, the J call TRBJ1-1. Germline CDR1 and CDR2: MNHEY and SVGAGI. The CDR3 consists of 14 residues. The CDR3 region is CASWGGPMNTEAFF.

The V call is TRBV10-3, the J call TRBJ2-7; there is no DNA to check the TCRdb D call of TRBD1. In germline, CDR1 is ENHRY, CDR2 SYGVKD. The CDR3 has 16 amino acids. The CDR3 sequence is CAISDSGDMGYGEQYF.

This chain links TRBV12-3 or TRBV12-4 with TRBJ2-1; TCRdb lists TRBD2, though no DNA is available to test this call. There are 19 residues in the CDR3. This chain's CDR3 is CASSLSLAGGEFSYNEQFF.

The CDR3 loop is CASSPVGDISYEQYF. V and J are TRBV4-1 and TRBJ2-7. There are 15 residues in the CDR3. The V gene's germline CDR1 is MGHRA and CDR2 YSYEKL.

The chain combines TRBV5-1 with TRBJ2-5; lacking DNA, the TRBD1 call made by TCRdb goes unchecked. The CDR3 covers 12 residues. Germline loops: CDR1 SGHRS, CDR2 YFSETQ. The CDR3 loop reads CAREGQQETQYF. Full variable domain (outside the CDR3, taken from reference TRBV5-1 and TRBJ2-5): KAGVTQTPRYLIKTRGQQVTLSCSPISGHRSVSWYQQTPGQGLQFLFEYFSETQRNKGNFPGRFSGRQFSNSRSEMNVSTLELGDSALYLCAREGQQETQYFGPGTRLLVL.

The chain employs TRBV29-1 and TRBJ2-1; TCRdb lists TRBD1, though no DNA is available to test this call. CDR3 length equals 14 residues. Germline CDR1 reads SQVTM; CDR2 reads ANQGSEA. The CDR3 spells CSVEAARAHNEQFF.